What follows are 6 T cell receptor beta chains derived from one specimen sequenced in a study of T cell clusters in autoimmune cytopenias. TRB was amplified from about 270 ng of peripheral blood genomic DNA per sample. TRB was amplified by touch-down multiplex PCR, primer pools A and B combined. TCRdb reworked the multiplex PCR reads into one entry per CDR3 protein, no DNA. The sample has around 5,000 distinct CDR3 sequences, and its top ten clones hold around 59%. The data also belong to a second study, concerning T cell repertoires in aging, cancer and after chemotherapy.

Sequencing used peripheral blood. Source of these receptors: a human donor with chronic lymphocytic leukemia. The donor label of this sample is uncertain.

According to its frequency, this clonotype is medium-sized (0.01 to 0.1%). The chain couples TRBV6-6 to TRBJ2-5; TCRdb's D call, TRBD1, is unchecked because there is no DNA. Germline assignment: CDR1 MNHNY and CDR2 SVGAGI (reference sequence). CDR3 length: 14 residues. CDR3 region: CASTLQGRIETQYF.

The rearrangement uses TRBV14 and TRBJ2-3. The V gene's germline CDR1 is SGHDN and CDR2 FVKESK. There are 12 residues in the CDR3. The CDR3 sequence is CASSQDRGTQYF.

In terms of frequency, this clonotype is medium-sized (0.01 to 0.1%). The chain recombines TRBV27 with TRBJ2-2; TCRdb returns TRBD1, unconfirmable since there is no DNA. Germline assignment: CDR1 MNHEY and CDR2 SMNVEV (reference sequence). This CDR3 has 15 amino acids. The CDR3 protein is CASSLGRPNTGELFF.

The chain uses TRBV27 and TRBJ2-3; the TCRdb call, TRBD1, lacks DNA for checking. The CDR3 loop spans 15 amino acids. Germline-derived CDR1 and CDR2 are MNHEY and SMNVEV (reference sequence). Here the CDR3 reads CASSTGTAITDTQYF.

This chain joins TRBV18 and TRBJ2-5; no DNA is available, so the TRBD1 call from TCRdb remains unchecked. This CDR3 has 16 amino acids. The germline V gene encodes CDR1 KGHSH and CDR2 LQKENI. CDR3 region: CASSRGQGLLVETQYF.

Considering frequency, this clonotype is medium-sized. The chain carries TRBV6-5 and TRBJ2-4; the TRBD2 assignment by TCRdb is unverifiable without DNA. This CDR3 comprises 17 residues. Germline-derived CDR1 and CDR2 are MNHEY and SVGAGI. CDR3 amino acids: CASSRSISGGAENIQYF.